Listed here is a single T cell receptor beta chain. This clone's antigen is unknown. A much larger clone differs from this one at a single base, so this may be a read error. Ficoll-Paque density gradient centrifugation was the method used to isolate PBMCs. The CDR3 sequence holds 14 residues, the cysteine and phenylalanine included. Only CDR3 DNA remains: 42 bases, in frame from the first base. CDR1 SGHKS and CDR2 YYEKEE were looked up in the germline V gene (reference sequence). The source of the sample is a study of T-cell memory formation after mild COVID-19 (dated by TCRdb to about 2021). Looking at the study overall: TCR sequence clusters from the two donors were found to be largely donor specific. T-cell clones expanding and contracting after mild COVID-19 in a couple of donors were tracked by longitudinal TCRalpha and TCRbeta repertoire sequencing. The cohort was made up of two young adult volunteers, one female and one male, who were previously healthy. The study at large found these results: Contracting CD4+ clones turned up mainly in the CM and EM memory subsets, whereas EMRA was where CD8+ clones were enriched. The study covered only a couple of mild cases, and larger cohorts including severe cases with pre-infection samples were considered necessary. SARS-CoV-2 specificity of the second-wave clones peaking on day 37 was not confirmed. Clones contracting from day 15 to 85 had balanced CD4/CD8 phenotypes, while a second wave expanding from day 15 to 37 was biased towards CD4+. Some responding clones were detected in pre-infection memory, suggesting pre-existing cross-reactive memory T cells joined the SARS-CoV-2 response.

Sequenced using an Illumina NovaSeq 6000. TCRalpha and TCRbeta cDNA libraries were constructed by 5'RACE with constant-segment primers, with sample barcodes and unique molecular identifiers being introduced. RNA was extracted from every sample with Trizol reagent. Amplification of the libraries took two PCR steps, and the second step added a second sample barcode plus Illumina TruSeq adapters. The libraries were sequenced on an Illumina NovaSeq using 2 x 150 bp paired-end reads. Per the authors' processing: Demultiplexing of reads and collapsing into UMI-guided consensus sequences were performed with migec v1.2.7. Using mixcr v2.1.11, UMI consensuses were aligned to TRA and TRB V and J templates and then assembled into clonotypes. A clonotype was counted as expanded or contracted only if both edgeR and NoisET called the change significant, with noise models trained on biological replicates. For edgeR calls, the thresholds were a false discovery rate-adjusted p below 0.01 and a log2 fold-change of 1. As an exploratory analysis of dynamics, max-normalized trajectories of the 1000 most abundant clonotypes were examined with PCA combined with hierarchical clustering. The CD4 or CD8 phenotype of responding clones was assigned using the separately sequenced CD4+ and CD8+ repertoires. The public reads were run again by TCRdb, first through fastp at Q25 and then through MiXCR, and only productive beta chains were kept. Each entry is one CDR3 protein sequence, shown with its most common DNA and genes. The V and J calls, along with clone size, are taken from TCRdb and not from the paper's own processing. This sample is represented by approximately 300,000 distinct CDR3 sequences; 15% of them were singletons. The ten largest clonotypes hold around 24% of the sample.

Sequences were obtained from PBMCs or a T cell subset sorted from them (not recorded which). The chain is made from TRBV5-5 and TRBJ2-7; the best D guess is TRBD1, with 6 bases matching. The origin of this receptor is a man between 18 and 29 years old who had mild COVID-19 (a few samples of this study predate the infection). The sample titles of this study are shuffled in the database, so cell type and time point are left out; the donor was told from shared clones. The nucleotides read TGTGCCAGCAGCTTGGCCCCCAGGGGTTACGAGCGGTACTTC. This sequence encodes CASSLAPRGYERYF.